This T cell receptor (beta chain) was sequenced for a study of blood T cell repertoires in COVID-19. As for the study in general: Some COVID-19 samples were acute and others convalescent; all came from the United States, Italy and Spain. T cells, B-cell-depleted T cells, or PBMCs provided the cDNA or gDNA that served as material.

Authors' processing steps: Quantification of nucleated cells was approximated via reference gene primer amplification. The data were produced by immunoSEQ multiplex PCR, yet TCRdb's version contains in-frame clones alone and is incomplete. V, J and clone size reflect that table, while D and trimming were determined from the DNA. Of some 260,000 clones in the sample, about 85% were seen once. Deletions cut 2 bases from V and 9 bases from J, with 10 bases between. Germline V gives CDR1 SGHAT, CDR2 FQNNGV. CDR3 length: 13 amino acids. The sample was peripheral blood. The chain recombines TRBV11-2 with TRBJ2-2; D remains unclear. The sequence came from a man aged 18-30 years with active or convalescent COVID-19. The CDR3: CASSLSFARELFF. CDR3 nucleotides: TGTGCCAGCAGCTTAAGTTTTGCTAGGGAGCTGTTTTTT. The full variable domain, in which reference TRBV11-2 and TRBJ2-2 provide the parts outside the CDR3, is EAGVAQSPRYKIIEKRQSVAFWCNPISGHATLYWYQQILGQGPKLLIQFQNNGVVDDSQLPKDRFSAERLKGVDSTLKIQPAKLEDSAVYLCASSLSFARELFFGEGSRLTVL.